This T cell receptor (beta chain) was recorded in a study of blood T cell repertoires in COVID-19. Across the whole study: Spain, Italy and the United States supplied samples that represented acute and convalescent COVID-19.

CDR1 and CDR2 from the germline V gene are SGHRS and YFSETQ. This CDR3 has 16 amino acids. V was clipped by 0 bases and J by 3 bases, with 15 bases between them. Original methodology: Nucleated cell number was recorded as an estimate derived from reference gene primer amplification. Sequenced by immunoSEQ multiplex PCR; TCRdb stores in-frame clones only, minus some. V, J and clone size are taken as reported in that table, and D and trimming were inferred from the DNA itself. Of roughly 80,000 clones listed, 91% were seen once; the top ten hold over 1.5%. The sample was peripheral blood. The chain joins TRBV5-1 to TRBJ2-5; a possible D gene is TRBD1 (5 bases). The sequence derives from a woman aged 45-65 years in a cohort sampled during active COVID-19. CDR3 DNA sequence: TGCGCCAGCAGCTTGGACAGGAAATATTTAAAAGAGACCCAGTACTTC. Translation gives CASSLDRKYLKETQYF. Variable domain in full (rest from reference TRBV5-1 and TRBJ2-5): KAGVTQTPRYLIKTRGQQVTLSCSPISGHRSVSWYQQTPGQGLQFLFEYFSETQRNKGNFPGRFSGRQFSNSRSEMNVSTLELGDSALYLCASSLDRKYLKETQYFGPGTRLLVL.